This T cell receptor (beta chain) was recorded in a study of cytomegalovirus exposure and HLA in healthy donors. Study background: An early release of data contained roughly 86 million unique TCRs, which came from HLA-typed donors. Study results and caveats: DRB1 had the most TCR associations and HLA-C the fewest, a later analysis found, with rates varying by HLA locus.

The PCR had 60 Vbeta and 13 Jbeta primers. TCRdb's copy holds only in-frame clones and misses some; the assay was immunoSEQ multiplex PCR. The data contain roughly 120,000 clones, over 70% of them singletons. Points on this clone: As yet, its antigen is unknown.

This CDR3 region has 14 residues. The trim removed 6 bases at V and 11 bases at J, leaving 8 bases unmatched. Germline V gene sequence: CDR1 MNHEY, CDR2 SMNVEV (reference sequence). Specimen: PBMCs. This clonotype was obtained from a female donor in good health and CMV-seropositive. J is TRBJ1-6 and V is TRBV27; 9 bases line up with TRBD1. The chain's CDR3 is CASSTQGAPAPLHF. CDR3 bases: TGTGCCAGCAGCACACAGGGGGCGCCGGCACCCCTCCACTTT.